The 3 T cell receptor beta chains in this list originate from one sample, sequenced in a study of blood T cells in healthy people across ages. Primed by a sample-barcoded 5' primer and a J-beta primer mix, a second PCR proceeded for 7 to 11 cycles. MiXCR was run by TCRdb on the 5' RACE reads, yielding one entry per CDR3 protein. The sample includes fewer than 2 million distinct CDR3 sequences, around 40% of them seen just once. Material for sequencing was blood. Receptors originate from a human donor in good health.

In its sample, this clonotype was seen a few times. This could be a read error, since a much larger clone is one nucleotide away. V is TRBV5-1 and J is TRBJ2-4; the D gene is possibly TRBD1 (6 bases). The CDR3 sequence is 13 residues long. V lost 0 bases and J 5 bases, leaving 6 bases between the germline ends. Germline CDR1 is SGHRS and CDR2 is YFSETQ. The CDR3 region is CASSLGQENIQYF. The CDR3 DNA reads TGCGCCAGCAGCTTGGGACAGGAAAACATTCAGTACTTC.

The rearrangement links TRBV15 to TRBJ1-2, with a weak D call TRBD1 (5 bases). Germline assignment: CDR1 LNHNV and CDR2 YYDKDF (reference sequence). V dropped 9 bases and J dropped 8 bases, with 16 bases sitting between them. The CDR3 runs 12 residues. The CDR3 sequence is CATSEQGWGYTF. In DNA form, the CDR3 reads TGTGCCACTTCCGAGCAGGGCTGGGGCTACACCTTC.

The chain joins TRBV5-1 to TRBJ2-1; 8 nucleotides align to TRBD1. CDR3 length: 14 residues. V gave up 4 bases and J gave up 6 bases; unmatched junction bases: 6. Germline V gene data show CDR1 as SGHRS and CDR2 as YFSETQ. CDR3 DNA: TGCGCCAGCAGCCCGCAGGGGGCGAGCAATGAGCAGTTCTTC. This sequence encodes CASSPQGASNEQFF.